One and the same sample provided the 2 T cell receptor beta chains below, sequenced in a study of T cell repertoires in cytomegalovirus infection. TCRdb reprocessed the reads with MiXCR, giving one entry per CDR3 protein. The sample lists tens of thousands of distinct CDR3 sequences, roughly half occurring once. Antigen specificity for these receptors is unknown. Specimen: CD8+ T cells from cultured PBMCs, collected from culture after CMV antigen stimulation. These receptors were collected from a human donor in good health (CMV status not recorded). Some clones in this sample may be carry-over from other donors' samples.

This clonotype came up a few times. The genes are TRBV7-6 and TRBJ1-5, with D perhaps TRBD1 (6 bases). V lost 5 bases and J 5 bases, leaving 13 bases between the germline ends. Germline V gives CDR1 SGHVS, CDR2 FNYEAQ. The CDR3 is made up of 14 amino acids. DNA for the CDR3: TGTGCCAGCAGCGCGGGAAGGGGGGATCAGCCCCAGCATTTT. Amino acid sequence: CASSAGRGDQPQHF.

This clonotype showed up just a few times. The CDR3 is CASSSPQDSGNTIYF. In DNA form, the CDR3 reads TGTGCCAGCAGCTCCCCTCAGGACTCTGGAAACACCATATATTTT. The gene calls are TRBV7-9 and TRBJ1-3; D not resolved. Trimming took 4 bases from V and 0 from J, leaving 10 bases between them. This CDR3 has 15 amino acids. Per germline, CDR1 SEHNR and CDR2 FQNEAQ (reference sequence). The variable domain in full, completed from reference TRBV7-9 and TRBJ1-3, reads DTGVSQNPRHKITKRGQNVTFRCDPISEHNRLYWYRQTLGQGPEFLTYFQNEAQLEKSRLLSDRFSAERPKGSFSTLEIQRTEQGDSAMYLCASSSPQDSGNTIYFGEGSWLTVV.